This T cell receptor beta chain was found in a study of shared T cell receptors in the human thymus. Libraries were prepared by immunoSEQ multiplex PCR; TCRdb keeps only in-frame clonotypes and omits some of them. This sample has about 660,000 clones, with roughly 90% found just once. With 2 bases clipped from V and 4 bases from J, the junction kept 1 base outside the gene matches. Germline assignment: CDR1 SGHRS and CDR2 YFSETQ. The CDR3 totals 14 residues. This clone occurred once. This sample also belongs to another study, concerning human thymus T cells.

V and J are TRBV5-1 and TRBJ2-5; 11 nucleotides align to TRBD2. The sequencing input was thymocytes. The origin of this receptor is a boy in the first two years of life with a congenital heart defect. CDR3 DNA sequence: TGCGCCAGCAGCTTTGGACTAGCGGGAGAGACCCAGTACTTC. As protein: CASSFGLAGETQYF.